This entry concerns a single T cell receptor beta chain. CDR1 is SEHNR and CDR2 is FQNEAQ in the germline V gene (reference sequence). V was pared by 4 bases and J by 7 bases, with 6 bases of the junction left unmatched. The CDR3 consists of 15 residues. Assay used: immunoSEQ multiplex PCR; TCRdb lists only in-frame clones, some missing. The sample lists roughly 250,000 clones; roughly 90% were seen once. The sample is drawn from a study of blood T cell repertoires in COVID-19. About the study: Sources were T cells, B-cell-depleted T cells, or PBMCs; the material itself was cDNA or gDNA.

This chain connects TRBV7-9 to TRBJ2-1, with 11 nucleotides matching TRBD2. The TCR sequence derives from a man in his thirties or forties with acute or convalescent COVID-19. The source material was peripheral blood. The CDR3 region has the DNA TGTGCCAGCAGCTCCGGGACTAGCGGAAATAATGAGCAGTTCTTC. Amino acids: CASSSGTSGNNEQFF.